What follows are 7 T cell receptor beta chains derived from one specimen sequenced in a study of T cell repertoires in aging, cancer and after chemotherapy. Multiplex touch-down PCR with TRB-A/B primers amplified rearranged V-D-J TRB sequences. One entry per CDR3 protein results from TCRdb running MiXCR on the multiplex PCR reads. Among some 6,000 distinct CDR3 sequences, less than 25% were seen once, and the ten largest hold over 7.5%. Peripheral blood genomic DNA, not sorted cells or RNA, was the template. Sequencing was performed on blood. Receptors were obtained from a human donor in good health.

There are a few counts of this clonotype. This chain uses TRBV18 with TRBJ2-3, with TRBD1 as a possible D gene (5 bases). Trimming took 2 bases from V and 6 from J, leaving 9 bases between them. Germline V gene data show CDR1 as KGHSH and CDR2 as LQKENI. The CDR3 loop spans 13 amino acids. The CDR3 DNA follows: TGTGCCAGCTCACCAGCAGGGCCCGATACGCAGTATTTT. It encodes CASSPAGPDTQYF.

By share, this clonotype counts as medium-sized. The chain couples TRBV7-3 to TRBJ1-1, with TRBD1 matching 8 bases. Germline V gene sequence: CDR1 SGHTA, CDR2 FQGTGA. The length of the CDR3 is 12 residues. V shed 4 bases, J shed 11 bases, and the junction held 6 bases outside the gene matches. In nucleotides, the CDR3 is TGTGCCAGCAGCTCCGGACAGGGCAAGGCTTTCTTT. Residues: CASSSGQGKAFF.

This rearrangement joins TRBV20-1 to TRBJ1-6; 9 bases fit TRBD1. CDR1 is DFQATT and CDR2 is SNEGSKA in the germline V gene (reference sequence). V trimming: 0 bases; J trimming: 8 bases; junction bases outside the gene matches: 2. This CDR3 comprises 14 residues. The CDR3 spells CSAREDRGYSPLHF. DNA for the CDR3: TGCAGTGCTAGAGAGGACAGGGGTTATTCACCCCTCCACTTT.

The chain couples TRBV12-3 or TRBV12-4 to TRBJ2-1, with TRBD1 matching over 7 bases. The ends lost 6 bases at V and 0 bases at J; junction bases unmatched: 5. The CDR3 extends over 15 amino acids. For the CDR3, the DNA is TGTGCCAGCAGCGTGAGGGGGCTCTCCTACAATGAGCAGTTCTTC. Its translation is CASSVRGLSYNEQFF.

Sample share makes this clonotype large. The CDR3 region has the DNA TGCAGCGCCGGACGGACAGCAGCTAACTATGGCTACACCTTC. This codes for CSAGRTAANYGYTF. The rearrangement links TRBV29-1 to TRBJ1-2, with a tentative D call TRBD1 (6 bases). Per the germline V gene, CDR1 is SQVTM and CDR2 is ANQGSEA. This CDR3 is built from 14 residues. V was pared by 7 bases and J by 0 bases, with 15 bases between. The complete variable domain, with remaining parts taken from reference TRBV29-1 and TRBJ1-2, reads SAVISQKPSRDICQRGTSLTIQCQVDSQVTMMFWYRQQPGQSLTLIATANQGSEATYESGFVIDKFPISRPNLTFSTLTVSNMSPEDSSIYLCSAGRTAANYGYTFGSGTRLTVV.

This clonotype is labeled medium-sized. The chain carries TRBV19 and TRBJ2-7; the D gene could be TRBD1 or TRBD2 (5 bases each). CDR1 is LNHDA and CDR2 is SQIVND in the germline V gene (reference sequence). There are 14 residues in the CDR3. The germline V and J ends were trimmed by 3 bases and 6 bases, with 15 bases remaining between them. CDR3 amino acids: CASSIEGTAVEQYF. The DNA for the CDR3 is TGTGCCAGTAGTATTGAGGGGACCGCCGTCGAGCAGTACTTC. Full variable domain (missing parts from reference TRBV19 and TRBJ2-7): DGGITQSPKYLFRKEGQNVTLSCEQNLNHDAMYWYRQDPGQGLRLIYYSQIVNDFQKGDIAEGYSVSREKKESFPLTVTSAQKNPTAFYLCASSIEGTAVEQYFGPGTRLTVT.

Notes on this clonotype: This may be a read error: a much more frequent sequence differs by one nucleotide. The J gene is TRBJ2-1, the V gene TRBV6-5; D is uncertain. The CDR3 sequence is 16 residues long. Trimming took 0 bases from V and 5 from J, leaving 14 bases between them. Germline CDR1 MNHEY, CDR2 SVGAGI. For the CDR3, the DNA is TGTGCCAGCAGTTACTCGAGCTTGAGTCTCGACAATGAGCAGTTCTTC. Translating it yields CASSYSSLSLDNEQFF.